Ten or more counts support the clone carrying this T cell receptor (beta chain). The V end was cut by 5 bases, the J end by 2 bases, with 18 bases between. CDR1 is DFQATT and CDR2 is SNEGSKA in the germline V gene (reference sequence). CDR3 length: 15 amino acids. RNA transcripts provided the template for amplifying TCR beta CDR3 regions. RT-PCR with HTBI primers came first, then second-round multiplex PCR. TCRdb recomputed calls from the multiplex PCR reads with MiXCR, one row per CDR3 protein. The sample has almost 750,000 distinct CDR3 sequences; 35% to 50% are singletons. This sample was taken from a study of Graves' ophthalmopathy and Graves' hyperthyroidism.

Sequenced input: peripheral blood. This TCR came from an adult man with Graves' ophthalmopathy. V is TRBV20-1 and J is TRBJ2-5, with D perhaps matching TRBD2 (6 bases). The CDR3 is CSAVKTGGKQETQYF. As DNA, the CDR3 is TGCAGTGCTGTAAAAACCGGGGGAAAGCAAGAGACCCAGTACTTC.